Sequencing of this T cell receptor beta chain was carried out in a study of cytomegalovirus exposure and HLA in healthy donors (TCRdb year 2017). Regarding the study in general: An earlier analysis of approximately 640 of the donors reported about 250 Gb of sequence data and around 120 million unique TCR beta sequences from 150 million to 200 million T cells. An early release that covered fewer than 800 HLA-typed donors contained approximately 300 gigabases of sequencing data and 70 million to 100 million unique TCR sequences. Of the 300 to 450 genotyped donors, over 80% were placed in the genetic ancestry cluster associated with self-reported Caucasian donors. The study aimed to test whether cataloging public T cell receptors could reveal signatures of past pathogen exposure. The study profiled the T cell repertoires of fewer than 850 subjects by immunosequencing and related them to cytomegalovirus serostatus. A separate validation cohort of approximately 130 different subjects was used in addition to the approximately 640-subject first cohort. High-throughput TCR immunosequencing, statistical association of individual TCRs with disease status, and machine learning were combined to predict cytomegalovirus infection status. A later analysis re-examined previously published TCR beta repertoires from over 500 donors and added high-resolution HLA genotyping to investigate patterns of TCR occurrence. The later analysis used no new phenotypic data to find candidate immune exposures, relying instead on TCR beta sequences and their occurrence across donors. An earlier analysis of approximately 640 of the donors applied high-throughput TCR beta sequencing to assess whether each TCR beta V gene segment acted as functional or pseudogenic. Donor age, sex, ethnicity and CMV serostatus were compiled together with the repertoire data. A later genetic analysis took genome-wide SNP genotypes for about three fifths of the roughly 700 donors and used that subset as a discovery cohort. All discovery cohort repertoires had been generated on a single sequencing platform. HLA typing covered class I and class II loci at four-digit resolution. The number of donors typed differed by locus, with 629-630 for A, B, C, DRB1 and DQB1, roughly 550 for DQA1, approximately 580 for DPA1, and some 440 for DPB1. Because of strong linkage in the cohort, roughly 5 DR-DQ haplotypes were treated as single units for association and clustering. Across about 370 genotyped donors of the cohort, an average of approximately 240,000 unique TCR beta nucleotide sequences per donor were sequenced, and 15% to 20% of those sequences were non-productive. The investigation overall reported the following: V-gene and J-gene trimming of TCR beta chains was associated with a missense DCLRE1C variant in a later genetic analysis, and the association was replicated in an independent cohort. Broadly in line with IMGT annotations, most TCR beta V segments showed up in productive rearrangements about 87% or about 30% of the time in an earlier analysis of several hundred of the donors. Because counts were too low, roughly 16 rarely observed V segments, including chromosome 9 orphons, were excluded from the earlier analysis of around 590 of the donors. The only immune exposure information available for the cohort was CMV serostatus. When HLA alleles, especially DR and DQ, strongly co-occurred, TCR associations were difficult to assign to individual alleles. A further reported finding was that TCR beta sequences accurately predicted the HLA-A and HLA-B alleles for most subjects in the first cohort. Most CMV-associated TCR beta chains appeared to be HLA-restricted in a later analysis, and the HLA associations seemed to be driven largely by CMV exposure. A group of highly shared sequence variants was considered likely to be a technical artifact of the sequencing pipeline. The 87-base-pair reads could not distinguish some IMGT-functional V segments, including TRBV6-2 and TRBV6-3, so those segments were excluded. In a later genetic analysis, fewer N-insertions in productive TCRs were reported among donors in an Asian-associated ancestry cluster than the roughly 700-donor mean. Correlated functional status among segregating V segments might be attributable to linkage disequilibrium, but an unknown experimental factor could not be ruled out. The classifier was reported to diagnose cytomegalovirus status with high specificity and sensitivity in both the original cohort and the validation cohort. Because HLA typing was missing for some donors at each locus, association tests included only the typed subset. The authors suggested that the approach could potentially be generalized to other disease states and immunological phenotypes. In a later analysis, several top co-occurrence clusters were reported to appear linked to parvovirus B19, influenza, CMV and Epstein-Barr virus. Specific HLA alleles were associated with 15,000 to 20,000 TCR beta sequences at a false discovery rate of 0.05 in a later analysis. Roughly uniform sequencing depth across donors was assumed in presence/absence analyses, although this assumption may not hold. In vitro tests confirmed that a few of the cytomegalovirus-associated TCR beta chains recognize cytomegalovirus antigens. In this cohort, only TCR beta chains were sequenced, and detectable features were limited by the absence of alpha or paired-chain data. In the study, around 150 TCR beta chains were listed as associated with cytomegalovirus. In a later analysis, HLA-associated TCR beta chains showed more clonal expansion and lower generation probabilities than non-associated chains that were equally common. Across donors, most TCR sequences were observed very rarely, whereas some public TCRs were present in many individuals. According to a later analysis, TCR association rates differed among HLA loci, with DRB1 alleles showing the most associated TCRs and HLA-C alleles showing the fewest.

A distance of 16 bases separates the germline ends of V and J, which lose 5 bases and 6 bases respectively. The germline V gene gives CDR1 as MDHEN and CDR2 as SYDVKM. From its cysteine to its phenylalanine, the CDR3 spans 14 amino acids. Here the CDR3 DNA is all that survives: 42 bases in frame from base 1. The cohort comprised approximately 700 healthy bone marrow donors. All cohort members were sampled while nominally healthy, although unrecorded immune exposures were likely present. The donor tested CMV seronegative and was one of the 352 seronegative cohort members. A peripheral blood sample was collected from each donor, and TCR beta sequencing was performed on peripheral blood mononuclear cells. Genomic DNA extraction from the blood cell samples was performed with the Qiagen DNeasy Blood Extraction Kit. Library prep was done by the immunoSEQ multiplex PCR assay. The multiplex PCR relied on a mix of 60 forward primers for TCR Vbeta segments and 13 reverse primers for TCR Jbeta segments. A multiplex PCR assay on genomic DNA amplified the CDR3 region of rearranged TCR beta genes. The amplified TCR beta libraries were sequenced on the Illumina HiSeq System as 87-base-pair reads. In the original analysis: Across the 500 to 850 repertoires, a later analysis counted tens of millions of unique TCR beta chains, approximately 10 million of which were shared by at least two donors. To remove PCR and sequencing errors, raw reads were error-corrected and collapsed into unique sequences using a nearest-neighbor algorithm that merged closely related sequences. V, D and J gene segments were assigned by aligning CDR3 sequences to IMGT reference sequences. For a sequence to be retained, a match of at least six nucleotides to both a V gene segment and a J gene segment was required. A rearrangement was called productive if the CDR3 had no stop codons and remained in frame with V and J, and every other rearrangement was called non-productive. CDR3 was defined according to IMGT convention as the region running from the second conserved V-encoded cysteine to the conserved J-encoded phenylalanine. The earlier analysis of 587 of the donors excluded sequences that lacked an unambiguous match to a single V gene segment. In an earlier analysis of almost 600 of the donors, a V segment was called functional when productive rearrangements were above 56.7%, and segregating when the standard deviation between donors exceeded 5%. To diagnose cytomegalovirus status from the catalog of TCR beta chain sequences, a statistical classification framework was built. In a later analysis, V and J genes were assigned by comparing TCR nucleotide sequences against IMGT/GENE-DB human TR gene sequences. Using the TCRdist pipeline, a later analysis assigned CDR3 sequences along with most-parsimonious VDJ recombination scenarios. In a later analysis, each TCR beta chain was defined by its CDR3 amino acid sequence together with its V-gene family, and reads lacking a unique V-gene family were excluded. As a way to deal with suspected cross-contamination and a sequencing artifact, a later analysis dropped 500 to 700 nucleotide sequences that were highly shared and had low generation probability. A later analysis calculated a clonal expansion index for each public chain from normalized within-repertoire ranks of inferred template counts. In a later analysis, generation probabilities were computed with a VDJ recombination model fitted to out-of-frame rearrangements, and the resulting probabilities were checked against IGoR. Hypergeometric tests were used in a later analysis to score TCR-TCR, TCR-HLA and TCR-CMV co-occurrence, with a repertoire-size bias correction applied to the TCR pairs. False discovery rates were estimated in a later analysis by permuting HLA or CMV assignments 20 times. In a later analysis, co-occurring TCRs were grouped using DBSCAN, with TCRdist sequence similarity added in when clustering inside HLA-allele-positive subsets. Repertoires with fewer than 30,000 or more than 120,000 public chains were left out of co-occurrence clustering, as were a handful of repertoires with anomalous nucleotide sharing. TCRdb provides this immuneACCESS table in a form limited to in-frame rearrangements. Some clones are lacking; in checked studies, under half of them reflect an unresolved V gene, and why the rest are absent is not known. V and J calls and clone size are those listed in that table; D and trimming were worked out from the DNA. The sample has about 140,000 clones on record, approximately 80% of them singletons. The top ten hold 1.8% of the sample.

This clone was counted between two and nine times. Its cognate antigen has yet to be identified. Nothing much larger sits one base from this clone, and base qualities are not available. Sequencing was done on a sample of PBMCs. This TCR came from a man aged 35 to 55 in good health and CMV-seronegative. This chain is built from TRBV28 and TRBJ1-2; perhaps TRBD1 is the D gene, with 5 bases matching. The base sequence is TGTGCCAGCAGTACCCCGAAGGGGTGGCATGGCTACACCTTC. It translates as CASSTPKGWHGYTF.